Below are 27 T cell receptor beta chains sequenced from a single sample in a study of T-cell reconstitution after alpha-beta-depleted transplantation in children. Preparation of the TCRbeta library was carried out with unique molecular identifiers. Via MiXCR, TCRdb re-called the PCR reads, giving one row per CDR3 protein. The sample shows roughly 790,000 distinct CDR3 sequences, roughly 15% of them seen only once. The input for sequencing was PBMCs, mostly from graft donor cells, taken 360 days after TCRalphabeta/CD19-depleted stem cell transplant. These receptors were collected from a male patient between 5 and 17 years old who had a stem cell transplant for acute lymphoblastic leukemia, so the T cells may come from the graft donor.

The chain uses TRBV6-2 or TRBV6-3 and TRBJ2-5; TRBD1 matches at 11 bases. Germline V lookup: CDR1 MNHEY, CDR2 SVGEGT. V shed 2 bases, J shed 4 bases, and the junction held 3 bases outside the gene matches. This CDR3 has 15 residues. In DNA, the CDR3 is TGTGCCAGCAGTTACACCGGGACAGGGGGAGAGACCCAGTACTTC. Translation: CASSYTGTGGETQYF.

The table lists this clonotype with a few counts. The chain joins TRBV6-5 to TRBJ2-1; 8 positions agree with TRBD1. The CDR3 runs 13 residues. V trimming: 8 bases; J trimming: 4 bases; junction bases outside the gene matches: 4. Germline CDR1 reads MNHEY; CDR2 reads SVGAGI. This CDR3 reads CASGHRGYNEQFF. The DNA for the CDR3 is TGTGCCAGCGGTCACAGGGGGTACAATGAGCAGTTCTTC.

The genes are TRBV5-1 and TRBJ2-7; 7 nucleotides match TRBD1. The V gene end was trimmed by 5 bases and the J gene end by 5 bases; junction bases not matched to a gene: 10. Germline CDR1 reads SGHRS; CDR2 reads YFSETQ. The CDR3 runs to 14 residues. CDR3 in DNA: TGCGCCAGCAGACTGGAGACAGGGTTCCACGAGCAGTACTTC. Its protein product is CASRLETGFHEQYF.

The genes are TRBV5-1 and TRBJ2-3; D remains ambiguous. The CDR3 consists of 14 residues. The germline gives CDR1 SGHRS, CDR2 YFSETQ. Trimming pared 2 bases from V and 6 bases from J, leaving 13 bases between. The CDR3 reads CASSFREAGDTQYF. The DNA of the CDR3 is TGCGCCAGCAGCTTTCGAGAAGCCGGGGATACGCAGTATTTT.

The chain joins TRBV12-3 or TRBV12-4 to TRBJ2-7; the match to TRBD1 covers 8 bases. This CDR3 contains 15 residues. Trimming took 5 bases from V and 3 from J; bases not matched to a gene: 9. This CDR3 is CASSVRQGRRYEQYF. The CDR3 DNA sequence: TGTGCCAGCAGTGTCCGACAGGGGAGGCGCTACGAGCAGTACTTC.

The table lists this clonotype with a few counts. This chain links TRBV6-1 with TRBJ2-5; D uncertain. CDR1 and CDR2 from the germline V gene are MNHNS and SASEGT. V shed 3 bases and J shed 3 bases, with 14 bases lying between them. The CDR3 has 15 residues. The CDR3 loop is CASSENLSRKETQYF. The CDR3 coding sequence is TGTGCCAGCAGTGAGAACCTATCTCGGAAAGAGACCCAGTACTTC.

This chain connects TRBV7-3 to TRBJ2-7, with D perhaps matching TRBD1 or TRBD2 (5 bases each). There are 16 residues in the CDR3. Trimming removed 3 bases at V and 0 bases at J, with 15 bases between. The germline V gene encodes CDR1 SGHTA and CDR2 FQGTGA. CDR3 sequence reads: CASSLGPRDPSYEQYF. The DNA of the CDR3 is TGTGCCAGCAGCTTGGGCCCCCGGGACCCCTCCTACGAGCAGTACTTC. The full variable domain, completed using reference TRBV7-3 and TRBJ2-7, is GAGVSQTPSNKVTEKGKYVELRCDPISGHTALYWYRQSLGQGPEFLIYFQGTGAADDSGLPNDRFFAVRPEGSVSTLKIQRTERGDSAVYLCASSLGPRDPSYEQYFGPGTRLTVT.

J is TRBJ2-7 and V is TRBV14; 11 nucleotides match TRBD2. Germline CDR1 is SGHDN and CDR2 is FVKESK. With V trimmed by 5 bases and J by 6 bases, 3 bases remained unmatched. The CDR3 length is 13 residues. CDR3 sequence reads: CASSIAGGREQYF. Here the CDR3 DNA reads TGTGCCAGCAGCATAGCGGGAGGGCGCGAGCAGTACTTC.

This clonotype came up many times. The chain recombines TRBV5-1 with TRBJ2-3; D is uncertain. The CDR3 extends over 13 amino acids. V shed 4 bases and J shed 2 bases, with 8 bases lying between them. CDR1 is SGHRS, CDR2 YFSETQ, per germline. CDR3 in amino acids: CASSASATDTQYF. DNA of the CDR3: TGCGCCAGCAGCGCCTCTGCCACAGATACGCAGTATTTT.

The V call is TRBV7-9, the J call TRBJ2-5; 11 positions agree with TRBD2. V dropped 2 bases and J dropped 4; count of bases not matched to a gene: 6. This CDR3 is 16 amino acids long. Germline CDR1 and CDR2: SEHNR and FQNEAQ (reference sequence). The CDR3 DNA follows: TGTGCCAGCAGCTTAATGCTAGCGGGAGGAAGAGAGACCCAGTACTTC. Protein: CASSLMLAGGRETQYF.

This clonotype was seen repeatedly, ten times or more. This chain connects TRBV30 to TRBJ1-1, with D maybe TRBD1 (6 bases). This CDR3 spans 13 amino acids. V was cut by 0 bases and J by 3 bases, with 8 bases left in between. CDR1 and CDR2 from the germline V gene are GTSNPN and SVGIG (reference sequence). CDR3 bases: TGTGCCTGGAGTGTAAAGGGGGACACTGAAGCTTTCTTT. As protein: CAWSVKGDTEAFF.

Only a few counts were recorded for this clonotype. The rearrangement links TRBV5-1 to TRBJ2-2; D not certain. CDR3 length: 13 residues. V was cut by 0 bases and J by 4 bases, with 4 bases left in between. Germline lookup yields CDR1 SGHRS and CDR2 YFSETQ. The CDR3 is CASSLDLTGELFF. The CDR3 DNA reads TGCGCCAGCAGCTTGGACCTCACCGGGGAGCTGTTTTTT.

This clonotype has more than one count but fewer than ten. DNA of the CDR3: TGTGCCAGCAGCTTGATGGGTCTCTACGAGCAGTACTTC. Translating it yields CASSLMGLYEQYF. The chain employs TRBV5-6 and TRBJ2-7, with D hard to call. Germline V gene lookup returns CDR1 SGHDT and CDR2 YYEEEE. This CDR3 spans 13 amino acids. V lost 1 base to trimming and J lost 3 bases, with 8 bases between them.

This clonotype occurred a few times. The chain has TRBV5-6 and TRBJ2-1; 7 bases align to TRBD2. Germline V gene data show CDR1 as SGHDT and CDR2 as YYEEEE. Trimming removed 2 bases from V and 7 bases from J; junction bases left unmatched: 9. This CDR3 contains 15 residues. This chain's CDR3 is CASSFSGRAWNEQFF. CDR3 nucleotide sequence: TGTGCCAGCAGCTTTAGTGGGAGGGCCTGGAATGAGCAGTTCTTC.

This clonotype was seen more than once but under ten times. This chain links TRBV29-1 with TRBJ1-4; D not resolved. Germline CDR1 reads SQVTM; CDR2 reads ANQGSEA. Trimming left V 6 bases short and J 5 bases short, with 13 bases between. The CDR3 covers 13 residues. The CDR3 region is CSVPGFPNEKLFF. Written as DNA, the CDR3 is TGCAGCGTCCCGGGATTTCCGAATGAAAAACTGTTTTTT.

The J gene is TRBJ2-7, the V gene TRBV7-9; D gene unclear. CDR3 length equals 14 residues. V was cut by 2 bases and J by 0 bases, with 8 bases left in between. CDR1 and CDR2 (germline): SEHNR, FQNEAQ (reference sequence). For the CDR3, the DNA is TGTGCCAGCAGCTTAAGCTGGAACTCCTACGAGCAGTACTTC. It translates to CASSLSWNSYEQYF.

The chain has TRBV7-8 and TRBJ2-1; TRBD2 matches at 14 bases. Germline loops: CDR1 SGHVS, CDR2 FQNEAQ. This CDR3 has 18 residues. After removal of 2 bases from V and 3 bases from J, the junction contained 6 bases not matched to a gene. CDR3 bases: TGTGCCAGCAGCTTAAAGGGACTAGCGGGAGAGGTCTACAATGAGCAGTTCTTC. Translated: CASSLKGLAGEVYNEQFF.

The V and J genes are TRBV29-1 and TRBJ1-1, with D possibly being TRBD1 (5 bases). Trimming took off 5 bases at V and 1 base at J, with 11 bases between the two ends. The CDR3 spans 13 residues. Germline-derived CDR1 and CDR2 are SQVTM and ANQGSEA. The CDR3 loop reads CSVSLGGNTEAFF. CDR3 DNA sequence: TGCAGCGTTAGCCTGGGGGGGAACACTGAAGCTTTCTTT.

The chain joins TRBV12-3 or TRBV12-4 to TRBJ1-5, with 8 positions matching TRBD1. Trimming removed 7 bases from V and 2 bases from J; junction bases left unmatched: 7. The CDR3 sequence is 15 residues long. CDR3 sequence reads: CASTRQGRGNQPQHF. CDR3 nucleotides: TGTGCCAGCACCCGACAGGGGCGAGGCAATCAGCCCCAGCATTTT.

This chain connects TRBV3-1 to TRBJ2-3; the D gene is possibly TRBD1 (5 bases). V lost 0 bases and J lost 14, with 27 bases in between. Germline loops: CDR1 LGHDT, CDR2 YNNKEL (reference sequence). The CDR3 is made up of 17 amino acids. DNA of the CDR3: TGTGCCAGCAGCCAAGATGGACAATTAAGCATGGTTAGGGCAGGGTATTTT. It translates to CASSQDGQLSMVRAGYF.

The chain is built from TRBV6-1 and TRBJ2-2, with a possible D match to TRBD1 (6 bases). V was trimmed by 8 bases and J by 5 bases, leaving 18 bases between them. The CDR3 is 15 amino acids. Germline V lookup: CDR1 MNHNS, CDR2 SASEGT. The CDR3 region is CASFTGSLGTGELFF. The CDR3 DNA reads as TGTGCCAGCTTTACAGGGTCGTTGGGTACCGGGGAGCTGTTTTTT.

In its sample, this clonotype was seen many times. V gene TRBV2 combines with J gene TRBJ2-7, with D perhaps assigned TRBD1 or TRBD2 (5 bases each). Germline values: CDR1 SNHLY, CDR2 FYNNEI. V was shortened by 0 bases and J by 7 bases, with 13 bases between the two germline ends. This CDR3 spans 14 amino acids. The chain's CDR3 is CASSEAGTPTEQYF. CDR3 in DNA: TGTGCCAGCAGTGAAGCAGGGACCCCTACTGAGCAGTACTTC. Drawing the rest from reference TRBV2 and TRBJ2-7, the complete variable domain is EPEVTQTPSHQVTQMGQEVILRCVPISNHLYFYWYRQILGQKVEFLVSFYNNEISEKSEIFDDQFSVERPDGSNFTLKIRSTKLEDSAMYFCASSEAGTPTEQYFGPGTRLTVT.

There are many counts of this clonotype. The V gene is TRBV5-1, the J gene TRBJ2-3, with 12 bases aligning to TRBD2. This CDR3 region has 16 residues. CDR1 and CDR2 (germline): SGHRS, YFSETQ. V lost 7 bases, J lost 0 bases, and 6 bases stayed unmatched. DNA of the CDR3: TGCGCCAGCGTACTTGGACTAGCGGGAAGCACAGATACGCAGTATTTT. Its protein product is CASVLGLAGSTDTQYF.

This clonotype came up a few times. V is TRBV20-1 and J is TRBJ2-1; 7 bases align to TRBD2. The germline V gene has CDR1 DFQATT and CDR2 SNEGSKA (reference sequence). V was pared by 3 bases and J by 6 bases, with 23 bases of the junction left unmatched. The CDR3 totals 19 residues. The CDR3 sequence is CSARPLSPILAEDFNEQFF. CDR3 DNA: TGCAGTGCTAGGCCTTTAAGCCCGATTCTAGCGGAGGATTTCAATGAGCAGTTCTTC.

This clonotype was counted at least ten times. V and J are TRBV27 and TRBJ2-1; weak D call: TRBD1 (5 bases). V was trimmed by 3 bases and J by 0 bases, leaving 12 bases between them. The CDR3 is 16 residues long. CDR1 and CDR2 (germline): MNHEY, SMNVEV (reference sequence). The CDR3 DNA sequence: TGTGCCAGCAGTTTTATGGGGCGGTACTCCTACAATGAGCAGTTCTTC. Amino acid sequence: CASSFMGRYSYNEQFF.

This clonotype appeared a few times. This chain connects TRBV5-1 to TRBJ2-1; 11 bases are a match to TRBD2. The CDR3 has 20 amino acids. After removal of 2 bases from V and 0 bases from J, the junction contained 13 bases not matched to a gene. CDR1 and CDR2 (germline): SGHRS, YFSETQ. This CDR3 is CASSLLFRLAGGNSYNEQFF. The DNA for the CDR3 is TGCGCCAGCAGCTTACTATTCAGGCTAGCGGGAGGTAACTCCTACAATGAGCAGTTCTTC.

The CDR3 sequence is CASGDQASEKLFF. CDR3 coding DNA: TGTGCCAGTGGGGATCAGGCCTCTGAAAAACTGTTTTTT. The chain carries TRBV7-6 and TRBJ1-4; no reliable D call. Germline CDR1 is SGHVS and CDR2 is FNYEAQ. The ends were cut back, 9 bases at V and 7 bases at J, with 15 bases in the middle. The CDR3 spans 13 residues.